This TCR beta chain comes out of a study of cytomegalovirus exposure and HLA in healthy donors. Broader study findings: Earlier analysis looked at TCR beta V segments, and most were productive about 87% or about 30% of the time. Despite most TCR sequences being rare, some public TCRs occurred in many donors.

In its sample, this clone was seen once. Its specificity is unknown. Primers: 60 Vbeta forward and 13 Jbeta reverse. Per the authors' pipeline: As a later analysis found, there were 80 million or so unique TCR beta chains, of which some 10 million were shared. Repertoires were generated with immunoSEQ multiplex PCR, while TCRdb's copy carries only in-frame clones and drops some. Clone size and V and J calls were adopted from that table, with D and trimming inferred from the DNA. The table lists under 200,000 clones, 70% to 80% of them singletons, with approximately 1.3% in the top ten. Trimming removed 7 bases from V and 5 bases from J, with 15 bases in between. This CDR3 has 14 amino acids. Germline CDR1 MDHEN, CDR2 SYDVKM.

The chain couples TRBV28 to TRBJ2-1; a weak D match, TRBD1 (6 bases). The sample was PBMCs. This clonotype was obtained from a man in his thirties or forties in good health and CMV-seronegative. The CDR3 loop is CASKTGSLNNEQFF. DNA of the CDR3: TGTGCCAGCAAAACAGGGTCGCTGAACAATGAGCAGTTCTTC.